The clone carrying this TCR beta chain is a singleton in its sample. The antigen is unknown. One end of the junction does not line up with germline, which may come from a read error. This specimen belongs to a study of blood T cells in healthy people across ages. Study-level information: The template switching approach captured approximately one barcoded beta molecule for every two T cells. Study-level points and caveats: In the absence of known donor CMV status, changes in expanded clonotypes were possibly confounded. Aged donors had fewer naive CD4+ cells and lower diversity than long-lived donors.

The germline gives CDR1 SGHTA, CDR2 FQGNSA. The CDR3 is 15 amino acids. A sample-barcoded 5' primer and a J-beta primer mix were used in a second PCR of roughly 7 to 11 cycles. Individual samples furnished no less than 2.5 million CDR3-containing paired-end reads apiece. Each CDR3 protein is one row after TCRdb ran MiXCR on the 5' RACE reads. The data show approximately 1.5 million distinct CDR3 sequences, with 30% to 40% seen just once and over 9% held by the top ten. This chain connects TRBV7-2 to TRBJ2-4; D assignment may be TRBD1 or TRBD2 (5 bases each). The sequencing sample was made of blood. This sequence originates from a woman aged 25 to 39 in good health. The DNA of the CDR3 is TGTGCCAGCGGCTTAGTTCACGGGGCTTACTCCATTCAGTACTTC. Its protein product is CASGLVHGAYSIQYF.